This TCR beta chain was retrieved from a study of blood T cell repertoires in COVID-19. Study processing details: Reference gene primer amplification gave estimated nucleated cell counts. TCRdb's table, derived via immunoSEQ multiplex PCR, lists solely in-frame clones and lacks some. V and J calls and clone size are copied from that table; D and trimming were computed from the DNA. This table holds approximately 190,000 clones, about four fifths found once. The study recruited people aged about 18 to 95 years across more than 20 US areas. CDR3 length: 13 amino acids. The V gene's germline CDR1 is SEHNR and CDR2 FQNEAQ (reference sequence). Concerning this clone itself: The junction shows a germline mismatch at one end, possibly a read error.

Sequenced input: PBMCs or T cells enriched from blood (not recorded which). The sequence was obtained from a man in his forties who had recovered from COVID-19. The chain couples TRBV7-9 to TRBJ2-7; no clear D gene. CDR3 coding DNA: TGTGCCAGCAGCTTGAGATCCTCCCACGAGCAGTACTTC. It yields the protein CASSLRSSHEQYF.